The 9 T cell receptor beta chains below were found in one sample sequenced in a study of shared clonotypes between healthy human individuals. Clones were sequenced by immunoSEQ multiplex PCR, and TCRdb holds only the in-frame ones, with some missing. The table shows about 980,000 clones, with about 80% occurring only once. Sequencing was performed on memory CD4+ T cells sorted from blood. Sample subset: CD45RA-negative fraction. Receptors were obtained from a man aged 18 to 29 in good health.

The J gene is TRBJ1-5, the V gene TRBV28, with 7 positions matching TRBD1. Germline CDR1 MDHEN, CDR2 SYDVKM. The trim removed 6 bases at V and 1 base at J, leaving 6 bases unmatched. The CDR3 covers 15 residues. The chain's CDR3 is CASRWGQSSNQPQHF. CDR3 nucleotides: TGTGCCAGCAGGTGGGGACAGTCGAGCAATCAGCCCCAGCATTTT.

The rearrangement links TRBV5-1 to TRBJ1-2; D gene unclear. The V end was cut by 5 bases, the J end by 4 bases, with 6 bases between. From germline, CDR1 is SGHRS and CDR2 YFSETQ. The CDR3 loop spans 11 amino acids. This CDR3 reads CASRAFYGYTF. The CDR3 nucleotides are TGCGCCAGCAGGGCCTTCTATGGCTACACCTTC.

The chain employs TRBV5-1 and TRBJ2-6; possibly TRBD2 for D (5 bases). The CDR3 loop spans 16 amino acids. From germline, CDR1 is SGHRS and CDR2 YFSETQ. Trimming took 4 bases from V and 2 from J, leaving 13 bases between them. CDR3 sequence reads: CASSPMPGAGANVLTF. Written as DNA, the CDR3 is TGCGCCAGCAGCCCCATGCCCGGGGCTGGGGCCAACGTCCTGACTTTC. The full variable domain, completed using reference TRBV5-1 and TRBJ2-6, is KAGVTQTPRYLIKTRGQQVTLSCSPISGHRSVSWYQQTPGQGLQFLFEYFSETQRNKGNFPGRFSGRQFSNSRSEMNVSTLELGDSALYLCASSPMPGAGANVLTFGAGSRLTVL.

The V and J genes are TRBV4-3 and TRBJ1-3, with D hard to call. V lost 4 bases, J lost 4 bases, and 17 bases lay in between. This CDR3 is built from 16 residues. Germline CDR1 reads LGHNA; CDR2 reads YSLEER. CDR3 residues: CASSRGRISLGNTIYF. The CDR3, as DNA: TGCGCCAGCAGCCGAGGGCGAATCTCTCTAGGAAACACCATATATTTT.

The chain employs TRBV7-2 and TRBJ2-1; D gene uncertain. V lost 1 base and J 5 bases, leaving 9 bases between the germline ends. Germline values: CDR1 SGHTA, CDR2 FQGNSA. The CDR3 sequence is 14 residues long. The CDR3 region is CASSLGWVDNEQFF. As DNA, the CDR3 is TGTGCCAGCAGCTTAGGGTGGGTGGACAATGAGCAGTTCTTC.

This clone came up once. Being one base from a much bigger clone, this may be a read error. This chain links TRBV29-1 with TRBJ1-2; D ambiguous. Trimming removed 0 bases at V and 8 bases at J, with 10 bases between. Germline V lookup: CDR1 SQVTM, CDR2 ANQGSEA. CDR3 length: 12 amino acids. The CDR3 region is CSVEDRSGGYTF. CDR3 nucleotide sequence: TGCAGCGTTGAAGACAGGAGTGGAGGCTACACCTTC.

The chain couples TRBV10-1 to TRBJ2-2, with a possible D match to TRBD2 (6 bases). Trimming took off 10 bases at V and 3 bases at J, with 12 bases between the two ends. The CDR3 extends over 13 amino acids. Germline V CDR1 and CDR2: WNHNN, SYGVQD (reference sequence). In nucleotides, the CDR3 is TGCGCCACCCGGAGGGGCGACACCGGGGAGCTGTTTTTT. This encodes CATRRGDTGELFF.

A word on this clone: In the same sample, other DNA sequences code for this CDR3. The gene calls are TRBV29-1 and TRBJ2-7; 8 bases agree with TRBD1. The CDR3 sequence is 12 residues long. Germline V gene data show CDR1 as SQVTM and CDR2 as ANQGSEA. V lost 7 bases to trimming and J lost 2 bases; unmatched junction nucleotides: 4. DNA for the CDR3: TGCAGCGCCGGGACAGGTACCTACGAGCAGTACTTC. Its translation: CSAGTGTYEQYF.

In regard to this clone: Other nucleotide sequences in the sample specify the same CDR3. This chain joins TRBV10-1 and TRBJ1-2, with D unclear. The CDR3 has 13 residues. The germline V gene has CDR1 WNHNN and CDR2 SYGVQD (reference sequence). V lost 0 bases to trimming and J lost 5 bases, with 7 bases between them. CDR3 in amino acids: CASSESGSYGYTF. In nucleotides, the CDR3 is TGCGCCAGCAGTGAGTCGGGGAGTTATGGCTACACCTTC.